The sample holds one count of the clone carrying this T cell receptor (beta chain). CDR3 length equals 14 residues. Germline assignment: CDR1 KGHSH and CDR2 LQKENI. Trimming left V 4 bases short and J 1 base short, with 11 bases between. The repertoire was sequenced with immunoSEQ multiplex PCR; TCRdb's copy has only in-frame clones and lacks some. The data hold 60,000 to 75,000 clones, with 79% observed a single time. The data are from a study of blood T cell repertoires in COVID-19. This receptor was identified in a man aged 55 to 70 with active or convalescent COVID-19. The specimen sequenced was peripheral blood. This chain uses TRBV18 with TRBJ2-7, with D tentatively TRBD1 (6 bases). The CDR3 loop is CASSRDTYSYEQYF. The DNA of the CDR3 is TGTGCCAGCTCACGGGACACCTATTCCTACGAGCAGTACTTC.